The clone carrying this T cell receptor beta chain was detected only a few times. Its antigen remains unidentified. Time point noted: newly diagnosed GD, antithyroid drugs for less than 3 months. The authors made the TCR library using RNA they extracted from PBMCs. The CDR3 runs 16 residues. V was trimmed by 6 bases and J by 0 bases, leaving 14 bases between them. Germline assignment: CDR1 KGHSH and CDR2 LQKENI. This entry comes from a study of regulatory T cells in long-lasting Graves disease. Study observations and caveats: Gene preferences differed: TRBV28, TRBJ1-2, TRBJ2-5 in persistent cases.

With iRepertoire HTBI primers and Arm-PCR of CDR3 regions, TCR beta libraries were built. TCRdb analysed the multiplex PCR reads with MiXCR anew, one entry per CDR3 protein. The repertoire holds about 350,000 distinct CDR3 sequences, with approximately 15% as singletons. This same sample was also part of a study on T cells in Graves' hyperthyroidism and ophthalmopathy. That report notes: The HTBI primer set served for first-round RT-PCR of the TCR CDR3.

This TCR was sampled from a man aged 40-49 years with Graves disease. The chain is built from TRBV18 and TRBJ1-4, with a weak D call TRBD1 (5 bases). The specimen was peripheral blood mononuclear cells (PBMCs), collected at new diagnosis, from a patient treated with antithyroid drugs. CDR3 in DNA: TGTGCCAGCTCTCTCGGTTCCAGGGCAACTAATGAAAAACTGTTTTTT. This translates into CASSLGSRATNEKLFF. The full variable domain, in which reference TRBV18 and TRBJ1-4 provide the parts outside the CDR3, is NAGVMQNPRHLVRRRGQEARLRCSPMKGHSHVYWYRQLPEEGLKFMVYLQKENIIDESGMPKERFSAEFPKEGPSILRIQQVVRGDSAAYFCASSLGSRATNEKLFFGSGTQLSVL.